The next 17 T cell receptor beta chains were all read from a single sample in a study of post-analysis software for immune sequencing data. Study-wide points: Controls showed lower frequencies than patients for five TRBV segments, and TRBV5-6, TRBV5-1 and TRBV20-1 were among these.

The authors incorporated unique molecular identifiers into the TCR beta cDNA libraries. TCRdb redid the calling of the PCR reads with MiXCR, one entry per CDR3 protein. The data hold roughly 430,000 distinct CDR3 sequences, with more than 30% observed a single time. No cognate antigen is known for these TCRs. What was sequenced was blood. These receptors all come from a girl under 10 years old with multiple sclerosis.

As concerns this clonotype: The junction differs from germline at one of its ends, possibly a read error. The chain joins TRBV5-5 to TRBJ2-4, with 7 nucleotides matching TRBD1. The CDR3 has 15 amino acids. Germline CDR1 SGHKS, CDR2 YYEKEE (reference sequence). The CDR3 nucleotides are TGTGCCTGCAGCCTAAACAGGGGACCCAAAAACATTCAGTACTTC. It translates to CACSLNRGPKNIQYF. The variable domain in full, with the rest retrieved from reference TRBV5-5 and TRBJ2-4, is DAGVTQSPTHLIKTRGQQVTLRCSPISGHKSVSWYQQVLGQGPQFIFQYYEKEERGRGNFPDRFSARQFPNYSSELNVNALLLGDSALYLCACSLNRGPKNIQYFGAGTRLSVL.

The table lists this clonotype with a few counts. The gene calls are TRBV15 and TRBJ2-5; 7 positions agree with TRBD2. CDR1 LNHNV and CDR2 YYDKDF come from the germline V gene (reference sequence). The CDR3 loop spans 15 amino acids. Unmatched junction bases numbered 5, after V lost 3 bases and J lost 1 base. Here the CDR3 reads CATSSTSAFQETQYF. CDR3 bases: TGTGCCACCAGCAGCACTAGCGCTTTCCAAGAGACCCAGTACTTC.

The chain combines TRBV20-1 with TRBJ2-3, with TRBD2 as a possible D gene (5 bases). Germline CDR1 reads DFQATT; CDR2 reads SNEGSKA (reference sequence). The CDR3 is 13 amino acids. V lost 3 bases, J lost 3 bases, and 10 bases lay in between. The CDR3 loop reads CSARLGRTDTQYF. The CDR3 DNA reads TGCAGTGCTAGGTTGGGGAGAACAGATACGCAGTATTTT.

The chain is built from TRBV20-1 and TRBJ1-6; D remains ambiguous. CDR1 DFQATT and CDR2 SNEGSKA come from the germline V gene (reference sequence). V was pared by 6 bases and J by 0 bases, with 12 bases between. This CDR3 comprises 15 residues. In DNA form, the CDR3 reads TGCAGTGCGATGTACTGGAGCTCCTATAATTCACCCCTCCACTTT. It yields the protein CSAMYWSSYNSPLHF.

This clonotype was found a few times. V gene TRBV7-8 combines with J gene TRBJ2-7; either TRBD1 or TRBD2 may supply D (5 bases each). V lost 7 bases and J 2 bases, leaving 18 bases between the germline ends. The V gene's germline CDR1 is SGHVS and CDR2 FQNEAQ. The CDR3 is 15 residues long. As DNA, the CDR3 is TGTGCCAGCACCCCACGGGGCAGGTCCCCCTACGAGCAGTACTTC. Its translation: CASTPRGRSPYEQYF.

A few counts support this clonotype. DNA of the CDR3: TGCAGCGTTGAGGGTAGACAGAACACTGAAGCTTTCTTT. Its translation is CSVEGRQNTEAFF. The chain has TRBV29-1 and TRBJ1-1; no clear D gene. Germline V gene lookup returns CDR1 SQVTM and CDR2 ANQGSEA. This CDR3 spans 13 amino acids. The ends were cut back, 3 bases at V and 1 base at J, with 9 bases in the middle.

CDR3 amino acids: CASSQDLGLETQYF. Written as DNA, the CDR3 is TGTGCCAGCAGCCAAGATCTGGGTTTGGAGACCCAGTACTTC. V usage is TRBV4-2 and J usage is TRBJ2-5; no clear D. CDR3 length: 14 residues. The ends were cut back, 0 bases at V and 5 bases at J, with 10 bases in the middle. Germline CDR1 and CDR2: LGHNA and YNFKEQ.

This clonotype was recorded a few times. The chain joins TRBV12-3 or TRBV12-4 to TRBJ1-2; 7 bases map to TRBD1. The CDR3 loop spans 14 amino acids. V was pared by 1 base and J by 6 bases, with 5 bases of the junction left unmatched. This chain's CDR3 is CASSLEDRRNGYTF. The CDR3 nucleotides read TGTGCCAGCAGTTTAGAGGACAGGAGGAATGGCTACACCTTC.

The chain joins TRBV7-8 to TRBJ2-4; the D is unclear. The J call may be faulty, since TRBJ2-7 better matches the DNA end. CDR1 SGHVS and CDR2 FQNEAQ come from the germline V gene. CDR3 length equals 12 residues. CDR3 residues: CAWSVGRYEQYF. The CDR3 DNA follows: TGTGCCTGGAGTGTAGGGCGTTACGAGCAGTACTTC.

In this sample, this clonotype turned up a few times. The CDR3 region has the DNA TGCAGTGCTAGAGTCCCCTCCTCTCCTAGAGGAAGTGAGCAGTTCTTC. Protein sequence: CSARVPSSPRGSEQFF. This chain uses TRBV20-1 with TRBJ2-1; D not resolved. The CDR3 totals 16 residues. Germline assignment: CDR1 DFQATT and CDR2 SNEGSKA (reference sequence). The ends were cut back, 1 base at V and 9 bases at J, with 22 bases in the middle.

This clonotype appeared a single time. The rearrangement joins TRBV7-6 to TRBJ1-6, with TRBD1 matching over 9 bases. The V gene's germline CDR1 is SGHVS and CDR2 FNYEAQ. The CDR3 has 15 residues. V trimming: 8 bases; J trimming: 8 bases; junction bases outside the gene matches: 10. CDR3 in amino acids: CASGQEQGADSPLHF. CDR3 DNA: TGTGCCAGCGGCCAGGAACAGGGGGCGGATTCACCCCTCCACTTT.

This clonotype was detected only a few times. V gene TRBV12-3 or TRBV12-4 combines with J gene TRBJ2-7; 10 positions match TRBD1. Trimming took 5 bases from V and 2 from J; bases not matched to a gene: 6. This CDR3 is built from 15 residues. The CDR3 reads CASSPPGTGAYEQYF. The CDR3 nucleotides are TGTGCCAGCAGTCCCCCGGGGACAGGGGCCTACGAGCAGTACTTC.

This clonotype appeared a few times. J is TRBJ1-4 and V is TRBV11-2; 12 bases line up with TRBD1. The CDR3 totals 14 residues. V dropped 4 bases and J dropped 7; count of bases not matched to a gene: 1. The germline gives CDR1 SGHAT, CDR2 FQNNGV. The CDR3 reads CASSSGQGAEKLFF. CDR3 nucleotide sequence: TGTGCCAGCAGCTCGGGACAGGGGGCTGAAAAACTGTTTTTT.

The chain couples TRBV6-6 to TRBJ2-3; 7 bases line up with TRBD1. The germline V gene encodes CDR1 MNHNY and CDR2 SVGAGI (reference sequence). The CDR3 loop spans 16 amino acids. The V gene end was trimmed by 3 bases and the J gene end by 0 bases; junction bases not matched to a gene: 6. CDR3 coding DNA: TGTGCCAGCAGTTATTCAACAGGGGCTAGCACAGATACGCAGTATTTT. This encodes CASSYSTGASTDTQYF.

This clonotype was seen only a few times. This chain connects TRBV2 to TRBJ1-1, with 7 bases that match TRBD1. Germline CDR1 reads SNHLY; CDR2 reads FYNNEI. The CDR3 totals 13 residues. Trimming cost V 6 bases and J 4 bases; bases outside gene matches: 5. CDR3 amino acids: CASSTDRATEAFF. The CDR3 region has the DNA TGTGCCAGCAGCACAGACAGGGCCACTGAAGCTTTCTTT.

The chain couples TRBV6-5 to TRBJ2-3, with no clear D. Germline V gives CDR1 MNHEY, CDR2 SVGAGI. The V and J ends lost 5 bases and 3 bases respectively, with 9 bases between them. The CDR3 has 13 residues. This CDR3 reads CASSGVRTDTQYF. Here the CDR3 DNA reads TGTGCCAGCAGTGGTGTAAGGACAGATACGCAGTATTTT.

The chain couples TRBV28 to TRBJ2-3; 9 bases are shared with TRBD2. The germline V gene encodes CDR1 MDHEN and CDR2 SYDVKM. This CDR3 has 15 residues. V lost 2 bases to trimming and J lost 3 bases; unmatched junction nucleotides: 3. The CDR3 region has the DNA TGTGCCAGCAGTTTAGCGGGGGGGCTGACAGATACGCAGTATTTT. This encodes CASSLAGGLTDTQYF. Combining the CDR3 with reference TRBV28 and TRBJ2-3 gives the whole variable domain DVKVTQSSRYLVKRTGEKVFLECVQDMDHENMFWYRQDPGLGLRLIYFSYDVKMKEKGDIPEGYSVSREKKERFSLILESASTNQTSMYLCASSLAGGLTDTQYFGPGTRLTVL.